This TCR beta chain was documented in a study of blood T cell repertoires in COVID-19. Whole-study context: Sites across the United States, Italy and Spain contributed samples from acute and convalescent COVID-19. PBMCs, B-cell-depleted T cells, or T cells provided the cDNA or gDNA that made up the material.

TCRdb's table, derived via immunoSEQ multiplex PCR, lists solely in-frame clones and lacks some. The table lists around 320,000 clones, about nine tenths of them singletons. All exposed participants met a person with COVID-19 within 2 weeks before entering the study. Source material: PBMCs or T cells enriched from blood (not recorded which). The clonotype comes from a woman in her forties or fifties who had been exposed to COVID-19.

CDR3 residues: CATSRDPGQGRQETQYF. DNA for the CDR3: TGTGCCACCAGCAGAGACCCAGGACAGGGTCGCCAAGAGACCCAGTACTTC. This chain uses TRBV15 with TRBJ2-5; 8 bases are a match to TRBD1. CDR3 size: 17 residues. Germline CDR1 reads LNHNV; CDR2 reads YYDKDF (reference sequence). V was pared by 0 bases and J by 1 base, with 7 bases of the junction left unmatched.